This entry concerns a single T cell receptor (beta chain). Its specificity is not known. This entry is derived from a study of T cell responses to AZD1222 COVID-19 vaccine. The germline V gene encodes CDR1 MNHEY and CDR2 SVGAGI. The CDR3 runs 14 residues. Deletions cut 6 bases from V and 6 bases from J, with 12 bases between. Profiling relied on immunoSEQ multiplex PCR, and the TCRdb table lists in-frame clones only, not all of them. The sample lists approximately 140,000 clones; around nine tenths were seen once. Notes on the study in general: At baseline, seropositivity was found in only a handful of AZD1222 recipients. The study sampled repertoires only after the peak T cell response. The donors showed a predominance of white British ancestry and of females, with possible underestimation of clonal diversity.

The specimen was peripheral blood, collected on day 0 of AZD1222 vaccination. This clonotype originated in an adult in good health. The rearrangement links TRBV6-5 to TRBJ1-6; D gene ambiguous. The CDR3 coding sequence is TGTGCCAGCAGGGGAGGGCGGTCTAATTCACCCCTCCACTTT. Its protein is CASRGGRSNSPLHF.